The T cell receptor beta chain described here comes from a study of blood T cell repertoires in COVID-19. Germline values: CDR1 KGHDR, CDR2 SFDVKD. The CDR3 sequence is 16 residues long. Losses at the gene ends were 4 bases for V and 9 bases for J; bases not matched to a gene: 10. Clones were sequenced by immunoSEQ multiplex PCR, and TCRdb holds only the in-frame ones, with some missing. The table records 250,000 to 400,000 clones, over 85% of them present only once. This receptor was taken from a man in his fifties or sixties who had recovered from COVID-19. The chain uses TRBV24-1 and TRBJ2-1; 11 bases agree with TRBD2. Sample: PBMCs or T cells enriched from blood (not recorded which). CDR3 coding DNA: TGTGCCACCAGTGAGTCTAGCGGGAGGAGAGAAGGTGAGCAGTTCTTC. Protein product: CATSESSGRREGEQFF.